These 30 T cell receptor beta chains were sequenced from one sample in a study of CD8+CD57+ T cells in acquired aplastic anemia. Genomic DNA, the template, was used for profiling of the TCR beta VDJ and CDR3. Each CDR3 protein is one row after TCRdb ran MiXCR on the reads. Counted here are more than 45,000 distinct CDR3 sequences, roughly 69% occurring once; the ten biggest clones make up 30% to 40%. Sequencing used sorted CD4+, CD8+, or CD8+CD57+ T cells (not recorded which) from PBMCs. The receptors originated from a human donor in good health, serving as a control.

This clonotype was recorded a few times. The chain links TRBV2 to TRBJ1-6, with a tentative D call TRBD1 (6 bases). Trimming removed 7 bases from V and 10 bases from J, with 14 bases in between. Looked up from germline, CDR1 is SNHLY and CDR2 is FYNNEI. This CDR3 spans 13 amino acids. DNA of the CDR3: TGTGCCAGCACGACAGGCCGAGGGTCACCCCTCCACTTT. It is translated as CASTTGRGSPLHF.

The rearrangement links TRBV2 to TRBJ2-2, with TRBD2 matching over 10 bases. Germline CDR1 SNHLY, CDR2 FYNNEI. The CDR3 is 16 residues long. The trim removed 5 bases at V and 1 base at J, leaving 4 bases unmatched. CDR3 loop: CASSQIAGGNTGELFF. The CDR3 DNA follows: TGTGCCAGCAGTCAAATAGCGGGAGGGAACACCGGGGAGCTGTTTTTT.

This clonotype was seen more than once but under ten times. CDR3 in DNA: TGTGCCAGCAGCGAGCGCCTTGGGGGGAGTACGCAGTATTTT. It is translated as CASSERLGGSTQYF. The chain employs TRBV9 and TRBJ2-3, with D perhaps matching TRBD2 (6 bases). Germline V gives CDR1 SGDLS, CDR2 YYNGEE. This CDR3 is 14 amino acids long. The V gene lost 3 bases and the J gene lost 8 bases, with 16 bases spanning the gap.

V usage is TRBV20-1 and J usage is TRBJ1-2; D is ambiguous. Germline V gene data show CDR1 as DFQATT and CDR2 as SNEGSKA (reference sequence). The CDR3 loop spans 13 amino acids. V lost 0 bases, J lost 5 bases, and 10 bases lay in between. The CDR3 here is CSARDHSPYGYTF. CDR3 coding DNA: TGCAGTGCTAGAGATCACAGTCCTTATGGCTACACCTTC.

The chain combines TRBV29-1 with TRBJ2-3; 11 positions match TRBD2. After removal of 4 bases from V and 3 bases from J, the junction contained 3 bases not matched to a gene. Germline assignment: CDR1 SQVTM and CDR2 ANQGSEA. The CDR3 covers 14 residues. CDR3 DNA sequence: TGCAGCGTTGCGGGACTAGCGGAAACAGATACGCAGTATTTT. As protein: CSVAGLAETDTQYF.

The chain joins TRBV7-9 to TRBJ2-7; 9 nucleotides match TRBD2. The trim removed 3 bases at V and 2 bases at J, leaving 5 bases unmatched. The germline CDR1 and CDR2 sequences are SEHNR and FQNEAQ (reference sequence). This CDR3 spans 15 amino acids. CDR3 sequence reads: CASSFLAGTTYEQYV. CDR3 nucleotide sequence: TGTGCCAGCAGCTTCCTAGCGGGAACGACCTACGAGCAGTACGTC.

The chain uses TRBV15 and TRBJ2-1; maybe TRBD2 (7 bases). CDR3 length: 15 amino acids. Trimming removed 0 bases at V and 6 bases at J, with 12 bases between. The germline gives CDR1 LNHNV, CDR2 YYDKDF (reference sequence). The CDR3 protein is CATSRDGGGANEQFF. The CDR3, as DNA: TGTGCCACCAGCAGAGATGGAGGGGGGGCCAATGAGCAGTTCTTC.

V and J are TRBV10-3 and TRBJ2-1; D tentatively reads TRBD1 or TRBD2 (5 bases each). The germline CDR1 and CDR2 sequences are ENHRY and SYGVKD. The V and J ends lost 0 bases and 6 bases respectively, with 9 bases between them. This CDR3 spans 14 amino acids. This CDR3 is CAISESGESNEQFF. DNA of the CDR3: TGTGCCATCAGTGAGTCGGGGGAGTCCAATGAGCAGTTCTTC.

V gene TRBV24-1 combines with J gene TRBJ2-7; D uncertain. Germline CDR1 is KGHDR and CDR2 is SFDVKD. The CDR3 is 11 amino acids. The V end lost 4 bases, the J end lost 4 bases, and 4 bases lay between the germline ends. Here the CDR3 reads CATSDRYEQYF. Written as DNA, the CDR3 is TGTGCCACCAGTGACAGGTACGAGCAGTACTTC.

The CDR3 DNA follows: TGTGCCAGCAGTGTTGGTCAGACCCAGTACTTC. It yields the protein CASSVGQTQYF. The chain couples TRBV2 to TRBJ2-5; D uncertain. The CDR3 loop spans 11 amino acids. Trimming removed 4 bases from V and 6 bases from J, with 6 bases in between. CDR1 is SNHLY, CDR2 FYNNEI, per germline.

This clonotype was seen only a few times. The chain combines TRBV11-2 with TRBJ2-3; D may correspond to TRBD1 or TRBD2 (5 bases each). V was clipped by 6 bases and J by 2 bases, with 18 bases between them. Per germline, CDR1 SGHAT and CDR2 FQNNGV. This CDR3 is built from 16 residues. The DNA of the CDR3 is TGTGCCAGCAGTCCCGGGACGGCAATTTCCACAGATACGCAGTATTTT. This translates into CASSPGTAISTDTQYF.

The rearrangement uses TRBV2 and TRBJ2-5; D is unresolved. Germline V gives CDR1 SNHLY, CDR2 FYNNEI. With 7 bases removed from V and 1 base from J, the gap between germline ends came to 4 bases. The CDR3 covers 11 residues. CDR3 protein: CASILQETQYF. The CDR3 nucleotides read TGTGCCAGCATACTCCAAGAGACCCAGTACTTC.

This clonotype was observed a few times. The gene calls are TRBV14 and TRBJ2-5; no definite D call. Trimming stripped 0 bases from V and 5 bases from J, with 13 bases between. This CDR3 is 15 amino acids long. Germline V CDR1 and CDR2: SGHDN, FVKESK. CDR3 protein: CASSQDAGMRETQYF. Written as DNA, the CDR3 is TGTGCCAGCAGCCAAGATGCAGGAATGAGGGAGACCCAGTACTTC.

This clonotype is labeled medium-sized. In DNA, the CDR3 is TGTGCCAGCAGTGAACGTTGGACTAGCGGGAATCCCCCAGATACGCAGTATTTT. This translates into CASSERWTSGNPPDTQYF. V is TRBV2 and J is TRBJ2-3; 12 nucleotides agree with TRBD2. Trimming cost V 2 bases and J 4 bases; bases outside gene matches: 10. The CDR3 contains 18 residues. Germline-derived CDR1 and CDR2 are SNHLY and FYNNEI.

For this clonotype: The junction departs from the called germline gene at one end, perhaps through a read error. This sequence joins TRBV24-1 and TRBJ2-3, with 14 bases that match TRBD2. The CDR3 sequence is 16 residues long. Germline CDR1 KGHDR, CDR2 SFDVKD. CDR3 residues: CATSDLTSGRADTQYF. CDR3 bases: TGTGCCACCAGCGATTTGACTAGCGGGAGGGCAGATACGCAGTATTTT.

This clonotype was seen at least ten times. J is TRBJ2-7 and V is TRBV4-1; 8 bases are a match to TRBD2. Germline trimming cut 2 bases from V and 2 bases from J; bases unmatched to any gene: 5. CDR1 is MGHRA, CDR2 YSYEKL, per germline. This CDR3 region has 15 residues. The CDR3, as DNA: TGCGCCAGCAGCCAACCAACTAGCGGACCCTACGAGCAGTACTTC. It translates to CASSQPTSGPYEQYF.

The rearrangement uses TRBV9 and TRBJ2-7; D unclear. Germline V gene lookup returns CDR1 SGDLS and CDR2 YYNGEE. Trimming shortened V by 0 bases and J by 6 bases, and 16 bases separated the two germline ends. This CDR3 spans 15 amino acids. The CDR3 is CASSVGSRSSGEQYF. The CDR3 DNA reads TGTGCCAGCAGCGTAGGATCTCGAAGCTCCGGCGAGCAGTACTTC.

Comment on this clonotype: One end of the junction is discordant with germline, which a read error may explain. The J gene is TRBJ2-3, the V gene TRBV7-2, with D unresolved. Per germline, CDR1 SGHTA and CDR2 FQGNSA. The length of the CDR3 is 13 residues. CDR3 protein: CAISPYYTDTQYF. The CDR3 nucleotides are TGTGCCATCAGCCCATACTACACAGATACGCAGTATTTT.

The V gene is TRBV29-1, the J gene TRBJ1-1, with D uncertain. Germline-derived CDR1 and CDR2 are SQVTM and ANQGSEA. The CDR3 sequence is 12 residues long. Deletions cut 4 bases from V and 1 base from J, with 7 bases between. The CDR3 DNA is TGCAGCGTTGTTTTCGGGAACACTGAAGCTTTCTTT. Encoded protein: CSVVFGNTEAFF.

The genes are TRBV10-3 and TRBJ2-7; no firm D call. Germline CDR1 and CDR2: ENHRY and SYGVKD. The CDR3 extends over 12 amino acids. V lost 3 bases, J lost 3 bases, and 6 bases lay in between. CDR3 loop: CAISDSLYEQYF. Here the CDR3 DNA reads TGTGCCATCAGTGACTCTCTCTACGAGCAGTACTTC.

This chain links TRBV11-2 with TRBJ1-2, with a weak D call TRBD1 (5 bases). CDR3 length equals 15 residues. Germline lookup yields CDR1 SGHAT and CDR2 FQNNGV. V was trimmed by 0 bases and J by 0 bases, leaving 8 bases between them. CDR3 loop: CASSLEGAANYGYTF. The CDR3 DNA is TGTGCCAGCAGCTTAGAAGGGGCTGCTAACTATGGCTACACCTTC.

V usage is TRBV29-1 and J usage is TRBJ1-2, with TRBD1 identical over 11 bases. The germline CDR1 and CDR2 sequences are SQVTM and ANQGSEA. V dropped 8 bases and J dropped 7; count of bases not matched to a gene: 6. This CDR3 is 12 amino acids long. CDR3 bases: TGCAGCCCAGGACAGGGGGCTTTTGGCTACACCTTC. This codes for CSPGQGAFGYTF.

CDR3 bases: TGCGCCAGCAACACTGAAGCTTTCTTT. Amino acid sequence: CASNTEAFF. The rearrangement joins TRBV10-1 to TRBJ1-1; D not certain. This CDR3 contains 9 residues. CDR1 is WNHNN, CDR2 SYGVQD, per germline (reference sequence). V lost 7 bases and J lost 3, with 0 bases in between.

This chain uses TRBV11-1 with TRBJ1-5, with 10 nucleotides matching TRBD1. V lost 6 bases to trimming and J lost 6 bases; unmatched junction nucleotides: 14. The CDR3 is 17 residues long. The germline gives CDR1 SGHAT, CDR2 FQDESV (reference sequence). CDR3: CASSHSLKTGGGQPQHF. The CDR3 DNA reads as TGTGCCAGCAGTCACTCACTGAAGACAGGGGGCGGTCAGCCCCAGCATTTT.

The CDR3 region is CASVRGLGYNEQFF. CDR3 nucleotides: TGTGCCAGCGTTCGGGGTCTGGGCTACAATGAGCAGTTCTTC. The chain has TRBV2 and TRBJ2-1, with TRBD2 as a possible D gene (5 bases). Looked up from germline, CDR1 is SNHLY and CDR2 is FYNNEI. V was trimmed by 8 bases and J by 3 bases, leaving 14 bases between them. The CDR3 covers 14 residues.

In DNA form, the CDR3 reads TGTGCCAGCATACTAGCGGGAAAAGAGACCCAGTACTTC. As protein: CASILAGKETQYF. V and J are TRBV2 and TRBJ2-5; 10 bases map to TRBD2. CDR1 is SNHLY, CDR2 FYNNEI, per germline. The CDR3 sequence is 13 residues long. After removal of 7 bases from V and 3 bases from J, the junction contained 2 bases not matched to a gene.

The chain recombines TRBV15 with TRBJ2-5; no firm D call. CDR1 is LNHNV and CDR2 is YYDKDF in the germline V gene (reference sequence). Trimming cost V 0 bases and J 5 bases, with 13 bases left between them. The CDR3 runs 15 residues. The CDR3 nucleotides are TGTGCCACCAGCAGAGATACACGGTTCGGGGAGACCCAGTACTTC. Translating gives CATSRDTRFGETQYF.

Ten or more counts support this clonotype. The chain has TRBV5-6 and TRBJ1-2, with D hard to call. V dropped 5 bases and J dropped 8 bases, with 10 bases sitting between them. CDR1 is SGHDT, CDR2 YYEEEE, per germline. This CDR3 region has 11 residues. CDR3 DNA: TGTGCCAGCAGGACGGTTGGCGGCTACACCTTC. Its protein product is CASRTVGGYTF.

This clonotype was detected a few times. CDR3 protein: CASSRLVLNEQFF. The CDR3 bases are TGTGCCAGTAGTAGACTAGTTCTCAATGAGCAGTTCTTC. The rearrangement uses TRBV19 and TRBJ2-1; D might be TRBD2 (6 bases). Germline values: CDR1 LNHDA, CDR2 SQIVND (reference sequence). This CDR3 spans 13 amino acids. Trimming took off 4 bases at V and 6 bases at J, with 10 bases between the two ends.

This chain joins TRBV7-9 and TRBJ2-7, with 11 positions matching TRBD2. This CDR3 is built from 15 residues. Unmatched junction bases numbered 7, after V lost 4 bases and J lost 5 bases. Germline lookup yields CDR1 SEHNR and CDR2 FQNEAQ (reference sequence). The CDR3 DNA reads TGTGCCAGCAGCTCTGTGACTAGCGGGAACCACGAGCAGTACTTC. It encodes CASSSVTSGNHEQYF.